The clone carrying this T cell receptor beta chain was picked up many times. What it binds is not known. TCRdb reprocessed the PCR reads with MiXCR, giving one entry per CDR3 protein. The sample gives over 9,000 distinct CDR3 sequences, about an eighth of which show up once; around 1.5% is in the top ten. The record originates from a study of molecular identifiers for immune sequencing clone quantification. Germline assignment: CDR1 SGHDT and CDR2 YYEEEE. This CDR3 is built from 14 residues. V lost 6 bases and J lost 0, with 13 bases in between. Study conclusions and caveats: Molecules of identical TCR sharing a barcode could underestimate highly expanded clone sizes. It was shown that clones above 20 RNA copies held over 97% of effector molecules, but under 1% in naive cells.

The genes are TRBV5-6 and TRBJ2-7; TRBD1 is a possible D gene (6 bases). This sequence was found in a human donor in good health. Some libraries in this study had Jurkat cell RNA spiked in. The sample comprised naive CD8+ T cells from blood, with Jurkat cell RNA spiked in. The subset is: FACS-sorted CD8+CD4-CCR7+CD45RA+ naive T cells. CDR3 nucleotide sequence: TGTGCCAGCACCCTCGGACAGAGCTCCTACGAGCAGTACTTC. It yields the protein CASTLGQSSYEQYF.